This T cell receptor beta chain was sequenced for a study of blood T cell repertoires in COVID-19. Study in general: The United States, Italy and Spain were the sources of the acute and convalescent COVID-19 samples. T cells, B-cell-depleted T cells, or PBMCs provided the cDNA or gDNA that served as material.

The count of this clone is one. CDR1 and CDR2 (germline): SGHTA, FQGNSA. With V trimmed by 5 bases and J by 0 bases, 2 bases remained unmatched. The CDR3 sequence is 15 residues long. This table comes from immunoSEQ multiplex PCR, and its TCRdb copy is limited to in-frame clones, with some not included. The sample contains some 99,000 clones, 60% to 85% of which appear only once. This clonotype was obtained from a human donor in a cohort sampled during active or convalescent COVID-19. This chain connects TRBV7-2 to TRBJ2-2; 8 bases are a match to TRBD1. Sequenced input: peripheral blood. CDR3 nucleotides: TGTGCCAGCAGCATACAGGGGGCGAACACCGGGGAGCTGTTTTTT. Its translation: CASSIQGANTGELFF.